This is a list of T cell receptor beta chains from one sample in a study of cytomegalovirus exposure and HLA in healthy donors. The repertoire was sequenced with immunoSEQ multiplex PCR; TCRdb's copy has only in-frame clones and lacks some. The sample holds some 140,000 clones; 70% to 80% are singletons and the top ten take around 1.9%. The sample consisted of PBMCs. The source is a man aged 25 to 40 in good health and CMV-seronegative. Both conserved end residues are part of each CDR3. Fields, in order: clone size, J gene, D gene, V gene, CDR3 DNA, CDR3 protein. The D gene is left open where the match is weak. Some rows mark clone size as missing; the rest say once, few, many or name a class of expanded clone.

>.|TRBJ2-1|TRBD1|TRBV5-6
TGTGCCAGCAGCTTGAGGACAGGGGACTACAATGAGCAGTTCTTC
CASSLRTGDYNEQFF
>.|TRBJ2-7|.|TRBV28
TGTGCCAGCAGTTTACAACAGTTCAACCGCGAGCAGTACTTC
CASSLQQFNREQYF
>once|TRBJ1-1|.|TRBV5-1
TGCGCCAGCAGCTTGGGTTATATGGGGGGGGAGGCAACTGAAGCTTTCTTT
CASSLGYMGGEATEAFF
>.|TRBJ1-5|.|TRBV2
TGTGCCAGCAGTGTGGGGTCGGGGTGGAATCAGCCCCAGCATTTT
CASSVGSGWNQPQHF
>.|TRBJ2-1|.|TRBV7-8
TGTGCCAGCAGCCCGCAGGCAGGGTCCTACAATGAGCAGTTCTTC
CASSPQAGSYNEQFF
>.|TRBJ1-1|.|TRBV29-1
TGCAGCGTTGTTGGGCTGAGGGTGTGGATGAACACTGAAGCTTTCTTT
CSVVGLRVWMNTEAFF
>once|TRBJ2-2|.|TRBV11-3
TGTGCCAGCAGCTCCTCGGGAACGAACACCGGGGAGCTGTTTTTT
CASSSSGTNTGELFF
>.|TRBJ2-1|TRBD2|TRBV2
TGTGCCAGCAGTGAAGCGACTAGCGGGGGGGATGAGCAGTTCTTC
CASSEATSGGDEQFF
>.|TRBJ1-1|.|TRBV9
TGTGCCAGCAGCGTAGGAGCAGGGCGCACTGAAGCTTTCTTT
CASSVGAGRTEAFF
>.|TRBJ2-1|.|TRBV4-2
TGTGCCAGCAGCCAATCTCCGGGACTAGGGGGCCAGGAGCAGTTCTTC
CASSQSPGLGGQEQFF
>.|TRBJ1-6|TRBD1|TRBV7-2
TGTGCCAGCAGTCCATGGGGGGACAGCAAATACTATAATTCACCCCTCAACTTT
CASSPWGDSKYYNSPLNF
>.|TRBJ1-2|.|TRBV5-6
TGTGCCAGCAGCTTGGCCTTTGGGGCGTTATCGAATGGCTACACCTTC
CASSLAFGALSNGYTF
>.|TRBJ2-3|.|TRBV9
TGTGCCAGCAGCGTAAGGGGGGGAAGCACAGATACGCAGTATTTT
CASSVRGGSTDTQYF
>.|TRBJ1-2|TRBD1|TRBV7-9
TGTGCCAGCAGCTTAGGACCCATAACCGGGACAGGGGATGGCTACACCTTC
CASSLGPITGTGDGYTF
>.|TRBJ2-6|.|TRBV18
TGTGCCAGCTCATCTGCTAGCGCCTATGGGGCCAACGTCCTGACTTTC
CASSSASAYGANVLTF
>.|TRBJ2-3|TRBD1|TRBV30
TGTGCCTGGGATCCCGGGACAGGGAAGCACAGATCGGGGTATTTT
CAWDPGTGKHRSGYF
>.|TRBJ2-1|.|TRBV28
TGTGCCAGCAGTGCCCTCAAGGAAGGGAGCAATGAGCAGTTCTTC
CASSALKEGSNEQFF
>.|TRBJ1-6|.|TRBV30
TGTGCCTGGAGTGAACAGCAGAATTCACCCCTCCACTTT
CAWSEQQNSPLHF
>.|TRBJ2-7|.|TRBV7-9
TGTTCCAGCAGCCCCCCAGGAGGCGAGCAGTACTTC
CSSSPPGGEQYF
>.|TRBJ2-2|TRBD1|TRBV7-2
TGTGCCAGCAGACGACCGGGACAGGGGGCAAGCGGGGAGCTGTTTTTT
CASRRPGQGASGELFF
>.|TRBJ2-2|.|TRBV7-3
TGTGCCAGCAGCTCACTGGGCAGTTCGAACACCGGGGAGCTGTTTTTT
CASSSLGSSNTGELFF
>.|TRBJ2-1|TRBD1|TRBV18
TGTGCCAGCTCACCATTACAGGGGGCCTACAATGAGCAGTTCTTC
CASSPLQGAYNEQFF
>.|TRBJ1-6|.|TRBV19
TGTGCCAGTAGTGCCACAGGATTAAATTCACCCCTCCACTTT
CASSATGLNSPLHF
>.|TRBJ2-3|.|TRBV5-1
TGCGCCAGCAGCTCACAGGGAAGCCCAGATACGCAGTATTTT
CASSSQGSPDTQYF
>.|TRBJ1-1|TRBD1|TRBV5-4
TGTGCCAGCAGCTACCCGGGACAGGGAGTAATAGGCACTGAAGCTTTCTTT
CASSYPGQGVIGTEAFF
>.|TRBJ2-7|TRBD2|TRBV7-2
TGTGCCAGCAGCTTAGAAGCGGGGGGCTACGAGCAGTACTTC
CASSLEAGGYEQYF
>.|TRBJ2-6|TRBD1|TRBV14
TGTGCCAGCAGCCAGATCGGGACAGGGATCGGGGCCAACGTCCTGACTTTC
CASSQIGTGIGANVLTF
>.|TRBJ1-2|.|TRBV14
TGTGCCAGCAGCCAAGGTGTTTGGGGGCCCGGTGACTACACCTTC
CASSQGVWGPGDYTF
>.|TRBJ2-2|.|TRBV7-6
TGTGCCAGCAGCTCGTCCGGGGAGCTGTTTTTT
CASSSSGELFF